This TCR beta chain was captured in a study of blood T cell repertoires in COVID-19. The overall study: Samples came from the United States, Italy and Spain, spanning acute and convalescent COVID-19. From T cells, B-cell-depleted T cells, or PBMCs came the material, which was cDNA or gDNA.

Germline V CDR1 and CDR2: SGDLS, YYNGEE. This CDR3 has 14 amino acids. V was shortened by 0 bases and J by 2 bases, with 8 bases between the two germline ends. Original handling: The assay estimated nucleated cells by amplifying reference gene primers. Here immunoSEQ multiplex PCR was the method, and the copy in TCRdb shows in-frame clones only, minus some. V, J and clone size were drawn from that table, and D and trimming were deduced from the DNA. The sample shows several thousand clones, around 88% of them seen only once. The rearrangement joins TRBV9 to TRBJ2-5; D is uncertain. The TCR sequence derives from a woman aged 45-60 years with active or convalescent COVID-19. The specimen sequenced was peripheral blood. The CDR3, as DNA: TGTGCCAGCAGCGTAGGAGGCTTACAAGAGACCCAGTACTTC. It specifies CASSVGGLQETQYF. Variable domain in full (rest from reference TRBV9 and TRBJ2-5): DSGVTQTPKHLITATGQRVTLRCSPRSGDLSVYWYQQSLDQGLQFLIQYYNGEERAKGNILERFSAQQFPDLHSELNLSSLELGDSALYFCASSVGGLQETQYFGPGTRLLVL.